This T cell receptor beta chain came from a study of OX40 agonist ivuxolimab in advanced cancers. With regard to the full study: Ivuxolimab was an agonistic, fully human IgG2 monoclonal antibody directed against OX40 (CD134), a costimulatory receptor. Intravenous ivuxolimab was administered to patients every 2 weeks at six dose levels: 0.01, 0.1, 0.3, 1.5, 3 and 10 mg/kg. Of the approximately 50 dose-escalation patients, hepatocellular carcinoma was present in about 19, melanoma in roughly 15, renal cell carcinoma in 9 and head and neck cancer in 9. In the dose-escalation cohort, 82.7% of patients were male, and the mean age was roughly 60 years, with a range of about 20 to 79. Prior anti-PD-1, anti-PD-L1 or anti-CTLA-4 therapy was permitted, and checkpoint inhibitors had been received by less than 45% of dose-escalation patients. Partial responses were achieved by three dose-escalation patients, of whom one had hepatocellular carcinoma and two had cutaneous melanoma. The purpose of peripheral TCRbeta sequencing was to test whether ivuxolimab changed TCR sequence diversity and led to clonal T-cell expansion. The paper describes the monotherapy dose-escalation part (N of about 52 patients) of the phase I trial of ivuxolimab. The study at large found these results: Low levels of normalized T-cell clonal expansion were also seen in some patients who did not respond. In the 0.1-3.0 mg/kg groups, partial responders had among the lowest normalized peripheral clonal expansion, particularly in CD8+ T cells. The antigen specificity of the peripheral T cells that underwent clonal expansion was not determined. After ivuxolimab, expanded clones were on average more numerous among CD8+ T cells than among CD4+ T cells. At doses of 0.1 to 3.0 mg/kg, clonal expansion of both CD4+ and CD8+ blood T cells was observed from baseline to week 6.

To note about this clone: What this receptor recognizes is not known. No base quality values were provided; no much bigger clone lies one nucleotide off.

V loses 3 bases of germline sequence and J loses 14 bases, and the interval between the two ends is 12 bases. CDR3 length: 11 amino acids, cysteine to phenylalanine. Just the 33-base CDR3 DNA is kept, in frame starting at base 1. The germline V gene encodes CDR1 SGHDT and CDR2 YYEEEE. The trial excluded patients who had a history of autoimmune disease or who were on systemic immunosuppression. Peripheral blood for TCR sequencing was collected from all dose cohorts at baseline, on cycle 4 day 1, and on cycle 7 day 1. The samples were taken from a phase I, first-in-human, multicenter, open-label dose-escalation trial of ivuxolimab. The trial enrolled adults with locally advanced or metastatic head and neck squamous cell, hepatocellular, melanoma or renal cell carcinoma. Before TCR sequencing, CD4+ and CD8+ T cells were separately sorted from peripheral blood. For sequencing of the TCRbeta CDR3 region, genomic DNA was extracted from the sorted cells. The immunoSEQ Assay was used for sequencing of TCRbeta CDR3 regions. Held by TCRdb, this immuneACCESS table contains in-frame sequences only and omits some clones. Under half of the omission traces to an unresolved V gene where checked; the cause of the rest is unknown. Counted in this sample were around 66,000 clones; approximately 92% of them appeared once. The top ten constitute more than 10% of the sample.

The V gene is TRBV5-6 and the J gene is TRBJ2-1; TRBD2 is perhaps the D gene, given 5 matching bases. The sequencing used CD4+ or CD8+ T cells sorted from blood, collected in a trial of the OX40 agonist ivuxolimab. The sequence was collected from an adult with an advanced solid tumor such as melanoma, head and neck, liver or kidney cancer. The DNA is as follows: TGTGCCAGCAGCTCCGAGGGCCACGAGTTCTTC. The resulting protein is CASSSEGHEFF.